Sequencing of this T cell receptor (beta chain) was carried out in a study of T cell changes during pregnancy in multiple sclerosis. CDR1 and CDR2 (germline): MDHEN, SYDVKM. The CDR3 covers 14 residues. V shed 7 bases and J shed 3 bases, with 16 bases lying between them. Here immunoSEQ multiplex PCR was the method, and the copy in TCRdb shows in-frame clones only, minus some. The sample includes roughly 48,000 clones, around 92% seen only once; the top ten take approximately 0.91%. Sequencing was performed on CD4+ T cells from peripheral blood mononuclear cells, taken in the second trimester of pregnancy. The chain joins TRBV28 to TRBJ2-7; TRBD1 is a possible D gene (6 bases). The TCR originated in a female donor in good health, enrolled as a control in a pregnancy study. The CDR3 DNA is TGTGCCAGCACCCACGACAGGATTTACTACGAGCAGTACTTC. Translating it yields CASTHDRIYYEQYF.